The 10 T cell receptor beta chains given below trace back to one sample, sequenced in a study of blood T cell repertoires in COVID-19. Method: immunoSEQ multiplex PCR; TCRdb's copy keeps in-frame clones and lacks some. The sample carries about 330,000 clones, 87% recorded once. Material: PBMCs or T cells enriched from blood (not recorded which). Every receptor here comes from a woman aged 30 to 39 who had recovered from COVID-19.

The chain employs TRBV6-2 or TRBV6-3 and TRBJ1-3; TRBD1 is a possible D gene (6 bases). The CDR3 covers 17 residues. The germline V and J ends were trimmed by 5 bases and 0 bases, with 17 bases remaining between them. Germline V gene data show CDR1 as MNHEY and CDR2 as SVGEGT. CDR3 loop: CASSAIRDTGSGNTIYF. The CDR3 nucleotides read TGTGCCAGCAGTGCAATACGGGACACCGGCTCTGGAAACACCATATATTTT.

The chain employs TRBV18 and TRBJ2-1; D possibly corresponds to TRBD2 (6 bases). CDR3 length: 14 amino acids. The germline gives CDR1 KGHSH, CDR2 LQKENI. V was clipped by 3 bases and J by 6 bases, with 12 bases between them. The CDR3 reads CASSPVPSVNEQFF. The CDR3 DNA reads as TGTGCCAGCTCACCGGTCCCTAGCGTCAATGAGCAGTTCTTC.

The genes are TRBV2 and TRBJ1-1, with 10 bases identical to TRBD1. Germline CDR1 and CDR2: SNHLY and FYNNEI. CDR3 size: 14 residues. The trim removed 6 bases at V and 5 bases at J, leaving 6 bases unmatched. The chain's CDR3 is CASSGTGVGTEAFF. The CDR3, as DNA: TGTGCCAGCAGCGGGACAGGGGTCGGGACTGAAGCTTTCTTT.

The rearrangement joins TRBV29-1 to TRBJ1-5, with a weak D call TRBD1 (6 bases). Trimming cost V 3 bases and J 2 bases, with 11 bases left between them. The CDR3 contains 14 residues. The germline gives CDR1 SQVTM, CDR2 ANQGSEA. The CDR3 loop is CSVDTGSGNQPQHF. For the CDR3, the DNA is TGCAGCGTTGATACAGGGTCGGGCAATCAGCCCCAGCATTTT.

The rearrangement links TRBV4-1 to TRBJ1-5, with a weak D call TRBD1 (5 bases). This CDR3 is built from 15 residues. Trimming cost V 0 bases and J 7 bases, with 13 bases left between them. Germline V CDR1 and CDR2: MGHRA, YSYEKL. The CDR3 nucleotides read TGCGCCAGCAGCCAAGATACGGGGGTGGGCCAGCCCCAGCATTTT. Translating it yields CASSQDTGVGQPQHF.

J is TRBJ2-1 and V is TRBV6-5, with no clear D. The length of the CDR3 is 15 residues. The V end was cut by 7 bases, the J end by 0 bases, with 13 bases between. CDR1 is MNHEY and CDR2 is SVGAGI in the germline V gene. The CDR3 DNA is TGTGCCAGCACCCCCCACTCTAACTCCTACAATGAGCAGTTCTTC. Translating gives CASTPHSNSYNEQFF.

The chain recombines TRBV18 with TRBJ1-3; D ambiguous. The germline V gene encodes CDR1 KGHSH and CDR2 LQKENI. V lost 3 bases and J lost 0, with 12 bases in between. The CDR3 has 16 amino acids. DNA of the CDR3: TGTGCCAGCTCACCTTCCTTGGGCAGCTCTGGAAACACCATATATTTT. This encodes CASSPSLGSSGNTIYF. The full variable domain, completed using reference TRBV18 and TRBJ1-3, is NAGVMQNPRHLVRRRGQEARLRCSPMKGHSHVYWYRQLPEEGLKFMVYLQKENIIDESGMPKERFSAEFPKEGPSILRIQQVVRGDSAAYFCASSPSLGSSGNTIYFGEGSWLTVV.

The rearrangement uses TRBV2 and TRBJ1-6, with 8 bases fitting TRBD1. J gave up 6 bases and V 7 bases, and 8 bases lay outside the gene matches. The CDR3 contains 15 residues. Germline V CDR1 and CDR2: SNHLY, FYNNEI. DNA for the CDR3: TGTGCCAGCAAGATGACAGGGGCGACTAATTCACCCCTCCACTTT. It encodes CASKMTGATNSPLHF.

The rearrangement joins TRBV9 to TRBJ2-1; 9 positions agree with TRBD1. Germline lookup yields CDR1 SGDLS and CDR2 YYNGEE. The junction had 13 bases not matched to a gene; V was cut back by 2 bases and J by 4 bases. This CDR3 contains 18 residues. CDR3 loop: CASSVVTGGDPIYNEQFF. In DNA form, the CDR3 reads TGTGCCAGCAGCGTGGTAACAGGGGGCGACCCTATATACAATGAGCAGTTCTTC.

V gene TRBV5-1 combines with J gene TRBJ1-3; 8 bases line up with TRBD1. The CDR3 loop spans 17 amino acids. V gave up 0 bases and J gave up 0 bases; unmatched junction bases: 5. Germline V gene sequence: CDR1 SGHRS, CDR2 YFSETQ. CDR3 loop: CASSLAGQGHSGNTIYF. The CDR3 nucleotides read TGCGCCAGCAGCTTGGCTGGACAGGGTCACTCTGGAAACACCATATATTTT.